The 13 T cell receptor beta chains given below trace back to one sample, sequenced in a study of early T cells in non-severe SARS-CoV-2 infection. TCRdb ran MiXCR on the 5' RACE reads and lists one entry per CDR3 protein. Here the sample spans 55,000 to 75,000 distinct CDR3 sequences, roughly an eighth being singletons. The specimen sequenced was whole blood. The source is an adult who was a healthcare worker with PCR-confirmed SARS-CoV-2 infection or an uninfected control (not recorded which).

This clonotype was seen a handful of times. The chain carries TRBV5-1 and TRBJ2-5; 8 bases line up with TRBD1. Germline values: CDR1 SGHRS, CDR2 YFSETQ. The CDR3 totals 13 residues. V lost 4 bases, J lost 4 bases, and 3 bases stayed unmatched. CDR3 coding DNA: TGCGCCAGCAGCGTTACAGGGGGAGAGACCCAGTACTTC. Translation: CASSVTGGETQYF.

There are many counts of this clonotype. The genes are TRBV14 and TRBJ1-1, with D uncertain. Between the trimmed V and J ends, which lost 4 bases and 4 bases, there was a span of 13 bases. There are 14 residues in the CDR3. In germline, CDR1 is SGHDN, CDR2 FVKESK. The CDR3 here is CASSPLLVGTEAFF. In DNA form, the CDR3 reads TGTGCCAGCAGCCCCCTACTCGTCGGCACTGAAGCTTTCTTT.

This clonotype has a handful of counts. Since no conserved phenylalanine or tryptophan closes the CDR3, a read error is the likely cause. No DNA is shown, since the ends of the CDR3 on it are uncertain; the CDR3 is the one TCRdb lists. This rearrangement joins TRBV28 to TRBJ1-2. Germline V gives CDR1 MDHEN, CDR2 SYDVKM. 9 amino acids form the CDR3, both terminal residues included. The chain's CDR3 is CASSRSGVV.

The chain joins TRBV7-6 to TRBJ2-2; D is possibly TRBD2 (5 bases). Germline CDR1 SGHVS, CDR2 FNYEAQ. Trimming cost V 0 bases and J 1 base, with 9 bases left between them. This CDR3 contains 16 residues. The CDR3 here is CASSLASGQNTGELFF. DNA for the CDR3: TGTGCCAGCAGCTTAGCGAGCGGTCAGAACACCGGGGAGCTGTTTTTT. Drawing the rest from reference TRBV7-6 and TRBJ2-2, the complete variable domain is GAGVSQSPRYKVTKRGQDVALRCDPISGHVSLYWYRQALGQGPEFLTYFNYEAQQDKSGLPNDRFSAERPEGSISTLTIQRTEQRDSAMYRCASSLASGQNTGELFFGEGSRLTVL.

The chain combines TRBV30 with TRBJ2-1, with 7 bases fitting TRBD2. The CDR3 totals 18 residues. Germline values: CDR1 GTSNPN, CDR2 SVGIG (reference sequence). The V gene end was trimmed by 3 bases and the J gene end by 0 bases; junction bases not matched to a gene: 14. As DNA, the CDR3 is TGTGCCTGGAGACGGGAGGAAGCGGGACGATCCTCCTACAATGAGCAGTTCTTC. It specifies CAWRREEAGRSSYNEQFF.

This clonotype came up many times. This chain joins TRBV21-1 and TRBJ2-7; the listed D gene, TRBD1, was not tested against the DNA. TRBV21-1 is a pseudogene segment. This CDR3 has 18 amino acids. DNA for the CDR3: TGTGCCAGCACCAACGGCCCCCCCTCCCGGGTTAGCTCCTACGAGCAGTACTTC. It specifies CASTNGPPSRVSSYEQYF.

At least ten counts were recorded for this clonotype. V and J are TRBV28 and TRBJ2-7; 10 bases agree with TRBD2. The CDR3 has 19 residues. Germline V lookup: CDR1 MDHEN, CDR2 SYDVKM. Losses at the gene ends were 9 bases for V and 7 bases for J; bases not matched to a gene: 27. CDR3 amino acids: CASPPRTRRLAGPLWEQYF. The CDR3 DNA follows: TGTGCCAGTCCCCCCAGAACCCGCAGACTAGCGGGTCCCCTGTGGGAGCAGTACTTC.

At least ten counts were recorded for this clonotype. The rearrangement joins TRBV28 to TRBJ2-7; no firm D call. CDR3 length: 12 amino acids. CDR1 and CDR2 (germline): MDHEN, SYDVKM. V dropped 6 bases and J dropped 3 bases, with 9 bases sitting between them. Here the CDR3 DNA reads TGTGCCAGCAGCCTCCGAGGCTACGAGCAGTACTTC. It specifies CASSLRGYEQYF.

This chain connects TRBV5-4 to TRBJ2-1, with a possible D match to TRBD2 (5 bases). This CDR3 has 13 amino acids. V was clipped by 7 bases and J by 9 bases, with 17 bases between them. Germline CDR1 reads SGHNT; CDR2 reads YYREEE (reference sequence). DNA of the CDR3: TGTGCCAGCTCCCAACCGGGGATGAGTGAGCAGTTCTTC. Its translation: CASSQPGMSEQFF.

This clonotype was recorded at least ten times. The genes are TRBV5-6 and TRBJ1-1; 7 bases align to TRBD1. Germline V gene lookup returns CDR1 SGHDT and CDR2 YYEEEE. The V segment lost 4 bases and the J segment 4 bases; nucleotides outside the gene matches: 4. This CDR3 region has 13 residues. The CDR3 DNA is TGTGCCAGCAGCCGACAGGGAGGCACTGAAGCTTTCTTT. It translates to CASSRQGGTEAFF.

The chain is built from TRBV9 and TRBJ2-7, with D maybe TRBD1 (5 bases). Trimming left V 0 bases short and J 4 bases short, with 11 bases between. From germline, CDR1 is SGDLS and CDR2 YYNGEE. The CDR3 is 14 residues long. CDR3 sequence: CASSVGAGMYEQYF. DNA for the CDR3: TGTGCCAGCAGCGTAGGCGCAGGGATGTACGAGCAGTACTTC.

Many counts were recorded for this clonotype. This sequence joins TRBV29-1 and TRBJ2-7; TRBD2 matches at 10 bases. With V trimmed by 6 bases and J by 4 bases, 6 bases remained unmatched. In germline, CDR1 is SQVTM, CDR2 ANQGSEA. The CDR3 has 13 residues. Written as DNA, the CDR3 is TGCAGCGTAACCGGGACTAGCGTGTACGAGCAGTACTTC. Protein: CSVTGTSVYEQYF.

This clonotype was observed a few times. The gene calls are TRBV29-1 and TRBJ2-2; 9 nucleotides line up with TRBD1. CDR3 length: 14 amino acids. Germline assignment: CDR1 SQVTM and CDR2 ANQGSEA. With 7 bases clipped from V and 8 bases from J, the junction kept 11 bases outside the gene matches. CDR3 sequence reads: CSAWTGAPSGELFF. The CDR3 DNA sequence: TGCAGCGCATGGACAGGGGCCCCGAGTGGGGAGCTGTTTTTT.